This paragraph covers one T cell receptor beta chain sequence. Amplification used 60 Vbeta primers and 13 Jbeta primers. Clones were read by immunoSEQ multiplex PCR, and TCRdb kept only the in-frame ones, dropping some. The sample gives roughly 170,000 clones, about 80% of which show up once; approximately 6.8% is in the top ten. The sample comes from a study of cytomegalovirus exposure and HLA in healthy donors. Study details: Samples from HLA-typed donors yielded about 85 million unique TCRs in an early data release.

Trimming removed 2 bases from V and 6 bases from J, with 7 bases in between. Germline lookup yields CDR1 SGHAT and CDR2 FQNNGV. The length of the CDR3 is 13 residues. This chain connects TRBV11-2 to TRBJ2-2; no firm D call. The TCR comes from a man under 40 in good health and CMV-seropositive. Sequenced sample: PBMCs. Here the CDR3 reads CASSLTRAGELFF. In nucleotides, the CDR3 is TGTGCCAGCAGCTTAACCCGCGCCGGGGAGCTGTTTTTT.